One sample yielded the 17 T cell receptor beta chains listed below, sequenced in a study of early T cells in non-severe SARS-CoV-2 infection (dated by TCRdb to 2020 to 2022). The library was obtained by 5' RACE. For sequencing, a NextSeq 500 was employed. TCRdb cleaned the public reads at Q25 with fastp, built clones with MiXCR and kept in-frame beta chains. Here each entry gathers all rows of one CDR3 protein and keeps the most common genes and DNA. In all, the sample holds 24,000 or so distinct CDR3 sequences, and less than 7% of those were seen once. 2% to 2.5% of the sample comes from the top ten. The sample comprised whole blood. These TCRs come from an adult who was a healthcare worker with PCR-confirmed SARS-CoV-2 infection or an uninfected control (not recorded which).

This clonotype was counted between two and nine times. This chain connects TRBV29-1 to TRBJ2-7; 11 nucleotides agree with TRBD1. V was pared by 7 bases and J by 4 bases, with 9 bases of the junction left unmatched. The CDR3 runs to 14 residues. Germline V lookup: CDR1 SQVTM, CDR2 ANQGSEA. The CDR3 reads CSASPGTGGYEQYF. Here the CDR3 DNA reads TGCAGCGCTTCCCCCGGGACAGGGGGGTACGAGCAGTACTTC.

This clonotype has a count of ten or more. The CDR3 loop reads CASSDGAGGQETQYF. Written as DNA, the CDR3 is TGCGCCAGCAGTGACGGGGCTGGCGGCCAAGAGACCCAGTACTTC. The V gene is TRBV10-2, the J gene TRBJ2-5; D is possibly TRBD1 or TRBD2 (5 bases each). The germline V gene encodes CDR1 WSHSY and CDR2 SAAADI. Trimming pared 3 bases from V and 1 base from J, leaving 12 bases between. The CDR3 covers 15 residues.

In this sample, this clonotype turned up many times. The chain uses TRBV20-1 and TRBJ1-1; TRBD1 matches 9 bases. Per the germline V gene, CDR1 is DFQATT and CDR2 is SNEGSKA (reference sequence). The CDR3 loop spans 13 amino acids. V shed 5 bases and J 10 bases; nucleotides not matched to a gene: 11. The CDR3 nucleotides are TGCAGTGCTGGTGACAGGGGGAGTTTTCGAGCTTTCTTT. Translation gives CSAGDRGSFRAFF.

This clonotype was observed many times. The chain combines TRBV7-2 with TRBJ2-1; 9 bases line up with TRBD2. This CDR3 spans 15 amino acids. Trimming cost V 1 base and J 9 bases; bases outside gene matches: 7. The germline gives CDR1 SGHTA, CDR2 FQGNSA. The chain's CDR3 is CASSLGRGGFAEQFF. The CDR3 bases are TGTGCCAGCAGCTTAGGGCGGGGGGGCTTTGCTGAGCAGTTCTTC.

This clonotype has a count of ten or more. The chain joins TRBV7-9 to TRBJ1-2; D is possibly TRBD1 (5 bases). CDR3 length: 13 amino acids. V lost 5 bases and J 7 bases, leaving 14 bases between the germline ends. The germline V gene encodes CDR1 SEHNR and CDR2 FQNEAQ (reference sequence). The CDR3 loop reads CASSLTQASGYTF. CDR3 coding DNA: TGTGCCAGCAGCCTTACACAGGCTAGTGGCTACACCTTC.

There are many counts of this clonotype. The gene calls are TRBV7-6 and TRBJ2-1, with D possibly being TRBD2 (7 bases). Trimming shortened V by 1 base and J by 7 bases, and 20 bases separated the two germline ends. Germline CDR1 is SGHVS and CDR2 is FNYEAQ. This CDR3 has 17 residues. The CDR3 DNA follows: TGTGCCAGCAGCTTAGGGACTGACCGGGGGGCCGGGAATGAGCAGTTCTTC. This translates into CASSLGTDRGAGNEQFF.

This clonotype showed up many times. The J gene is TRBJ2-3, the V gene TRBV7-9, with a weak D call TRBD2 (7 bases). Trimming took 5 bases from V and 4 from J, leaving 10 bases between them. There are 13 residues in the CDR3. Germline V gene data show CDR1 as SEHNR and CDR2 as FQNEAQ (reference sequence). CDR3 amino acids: CASSRGGADTQYF. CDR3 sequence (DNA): TGTGCCAGCAGCCGAGGGGGGGCAGATACGCAGTATTTT.

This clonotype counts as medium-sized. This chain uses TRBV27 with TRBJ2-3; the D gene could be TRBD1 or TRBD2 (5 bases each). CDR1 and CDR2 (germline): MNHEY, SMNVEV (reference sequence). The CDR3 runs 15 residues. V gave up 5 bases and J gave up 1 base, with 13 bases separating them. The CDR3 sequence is CASSRWGTRTDTQYF. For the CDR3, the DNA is TGTGCCAGCAGTCGATGGGGGACCCGCACAGATACGCAGTATTTT.

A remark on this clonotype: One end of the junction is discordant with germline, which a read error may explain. The CDR3 loop is CAGSWTIIGYGYTF. The CDR3 DNA is TGTGCCGGCAGTTGGACCATCATTGGGTATGGCTACACCTTC. J is TRBJ1-2 and V is TRBV2; D gene ambiguous. CDR3 length: 14 amino acids. Germline V gene lookup returns CDR1 SNHLY and CDR2 FYNNEI.

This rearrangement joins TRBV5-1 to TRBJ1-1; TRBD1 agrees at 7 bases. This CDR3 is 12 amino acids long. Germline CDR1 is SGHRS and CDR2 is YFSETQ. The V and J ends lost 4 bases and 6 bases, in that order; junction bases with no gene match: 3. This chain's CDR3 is CASSLGQAEAFF. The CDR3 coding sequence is TGCGCCAGCAGCCTAGGACAGGCTGAAGCTTTCTTT.

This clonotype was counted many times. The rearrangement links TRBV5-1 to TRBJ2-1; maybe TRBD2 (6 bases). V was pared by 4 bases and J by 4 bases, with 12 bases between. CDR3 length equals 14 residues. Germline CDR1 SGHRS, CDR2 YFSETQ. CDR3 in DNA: TGCGCCAGCAGCAACGGAGCGGGTTACAATGAGCAGTTCTTC. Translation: CASSNGAGYNEQFF.

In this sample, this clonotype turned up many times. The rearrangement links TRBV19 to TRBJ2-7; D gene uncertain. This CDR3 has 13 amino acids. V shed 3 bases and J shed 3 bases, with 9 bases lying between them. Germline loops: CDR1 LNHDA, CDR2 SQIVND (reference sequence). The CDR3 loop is CASSINLYYEQYF. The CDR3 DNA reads TGTGCCAGTAGTATCAACCTCTACTACGAGCAGTACTTC.

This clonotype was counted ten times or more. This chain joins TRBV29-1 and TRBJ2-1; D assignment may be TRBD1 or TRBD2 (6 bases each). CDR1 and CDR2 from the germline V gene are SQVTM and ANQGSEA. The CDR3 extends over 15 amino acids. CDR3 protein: CSGLPGAGAYNEQFF. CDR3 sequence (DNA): TGCAGTGGCCTTCCGGGGGCAGGGGCCTACAATGAGCAGTTCTTC.

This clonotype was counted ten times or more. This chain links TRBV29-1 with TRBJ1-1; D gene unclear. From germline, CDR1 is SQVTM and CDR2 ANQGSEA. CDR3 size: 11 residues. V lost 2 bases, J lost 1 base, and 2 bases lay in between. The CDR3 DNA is TGCAGCGTTGAAACGAACACTGAAGCTTTCTTT. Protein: CSVETNTEAFF.

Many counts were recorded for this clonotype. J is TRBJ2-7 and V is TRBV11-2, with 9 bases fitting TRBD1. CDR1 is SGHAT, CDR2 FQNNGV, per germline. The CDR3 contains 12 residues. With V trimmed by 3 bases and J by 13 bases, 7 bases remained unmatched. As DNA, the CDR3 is TGTGCCAGCAGCTTTAGGGGACAGGGTCTTTACTTC. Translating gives CASSFRGQGLYF.

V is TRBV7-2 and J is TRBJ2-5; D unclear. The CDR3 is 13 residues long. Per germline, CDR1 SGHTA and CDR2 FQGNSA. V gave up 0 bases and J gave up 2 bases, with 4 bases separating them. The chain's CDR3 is CASSLAVQETQYF. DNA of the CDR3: TGTGCCAGCAGCTTAGCAGTTCAAGAGACCCAGTACTTC.

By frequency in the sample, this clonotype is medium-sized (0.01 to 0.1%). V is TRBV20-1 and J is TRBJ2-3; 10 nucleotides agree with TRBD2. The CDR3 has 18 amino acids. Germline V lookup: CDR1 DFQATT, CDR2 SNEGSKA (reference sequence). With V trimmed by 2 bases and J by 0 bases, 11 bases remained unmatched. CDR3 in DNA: TGCAGTGCTAGATCCTCTAGCGGGGGCCTACTTAGCACAGATACGCAGTATTTT. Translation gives CSARSSSGGLLSTDTQYF.